Below, 30 T cell receptor beta chains from the same sample are listed, as sequenced in a study of technical replicates of blood from four donors. Clones were sequenced by immunoSEQ multiplex PCR, and TCRdb holds only the in-frame ones, with some missing. The repertoire includes some 80,000 clones, about 97% of them detected once, and around 0.28% sits in the top ten. Sequencing input: T cells isolated from PBMCs. These receptors originate from a human donor in good health.

This clone appeared once. This rearrangement joins TRBV27 to TRBJ2-3; weak D call: TRBD2 (6 bases). This CDR3 is built from 14 residues. Germline lookup yields CDR1 MNHEY and CDR2 SMNVEV (reference sequence). The V and J ends lost 3 bases and 5 bases respectively, with 12 bases between them. This chain's CDR3 is CASSLRGGLDTQYF. DNA of the CDR3: TGTGCCAGCAGTTTGAGGGGAGGCTTAGATACGCAGTATTTT.

The chain is built from TRBV5-4 and TRBJ2-7; D is perhaps TRBD2 (6 bases). Germline assignment: CDR1 SGHNT and CDR2 YYREEE (reference sequence). Deletions cut 4 bases from V and 3 bases from J, with 20 bases between. The CDR3 has 16 residues. In nucleotides, the CDR3 is TGTGCCAGCAGCCCTCAGCCGGGCGGGGAGCACTACGAGCAGTACTTC. This translates into CASSPQPGGEHYEQYF.

This chain joins TRBV28 and TRBJ1-2; D perhaps matches TRBD1 (6 bases). The CDR3 consists of 13 residues. Germline V gene sequence: CDR1 MDHEN, CDR2 SYDVKM. V lost 10 bases and J lost 0, with 12 bases in between. CDR3 loop: CAISGQPNYGYTF. The CDR3 bases are TGTGCCATCTCGGGACAACCTAACTATGGCTACACCTTC.

Only one count was recorded for this clone. The CDR3 DNA reads as TGTGCCAGCACCTCGCTGGAGGACCATGAAAAACTGTTTTTT. Translating gives CASTSLEDHEKLFF. The chain recombines TRBV27 with TRBJ1-4, with no clear D. The germline V gene has CDR1 MNHEY and CDR2 SMNVEV (reference sequence). Between the trimmed V and J ends, which lost 7 bases and 6 bases, there was a span of 15 bases. The CDR3 has 14 amino acids.

Only a few counts were recorded for this clone. The rearrangement links TRBV5-5 to TRBJ1-1, with TRBD1 matching over 8 bases. The germline CDR1 and CDR2 sequences are SGHKS and YYEKEE (reference sequence). With 0 bases clipped from V and 5 bases from J, the junction kept 3 bases outside the gene matches. This CDR3 is built from 14 residues. The CDR3 nucleotides read TGTGCCAGCAGCTTGGGACAGGGGTTTACTGAAGCTTTCTTT. Protein sequence: CASSLGQGFTEAFF.

The chain combines TRBV2 with TRBJ1-5, with no clear D. The CDR3 contains 15 residues. Trimming stripped 4 bases from V and 5 bases from J, with 15 bases between. The germline gives CDR1 SNHLY, CDR2 FYNNEI. The CDR3 nucleotides are TGTGCCAGCAGTGGAAACGGGGTATACTATCAGCCCCAGCATTTT. Encoded protein: CASSGNGVYYQPQHF.

This clone was counted a single time. The chain employs TRBV4-2 and TRBJ2-7; the match to TRBD1 covers 9 bases. CDR1 is LGHNA and CDR2 is YNFKEQ in the germline V gene. Trimming removed 3 bases from V and 1 base from J; junction bases left unmatched: 1. This CDR3 contains 14 residues. The CDR3 DNA is TGTGCCAGCAGCCACGGGACAGGGTCCTACGAGCAGTACTTC. This gives the protein CASSHGTGSYEQYF.

This clone was detected once. The rearrangement joins TRBV2 to TRBJ1-2; no firm D call. Germline CDR1 reads SNHLY; CDR2 reads FYNNEI. This CDR3 spans 13 amino acids. The V and J ends lost 10 bases and 4 bases respectively, with 16 bases between them. DNA of the CDR3: TGTGCCACCGCTGGCGGGGAGACCTATGGCTACACCTTC. This sequence encodes CATAGGETYGYTF. Variable domain in full (rest from reference TRBV2 and TRBJ1-2): EPEVTQTPSHQVTQMGQEVILRCVPISNHLYFYWYRQILGQKVEFLVSFYNNEISEKSEIFDDQFSVERPDGSNFTLKIRSTKLEDSAMYFCATAGGETYGYTFGSGTRLTVV.

The chain has TRBV6-5 and TRBJ1-1; 9 nucleotides match TRBD1. Trimming removed 6 bases from V and 12 bases from J; junction bases left unmatched: 11. Germline V lookup: CDR1 MNHEY, CDR2 SVGAGI. The CDR3 covers 13 residues. CDR3 loop: CASRDRGQGETFF. CDR3 nucleotides: TGTGCCAGCAGAGATAGGGGACAGGGAGAGACTTTCTTT.

This sequence joins TRBV27 and TRBJ2-1; TRBD2 matches at 10 bases. V shed 2 bases, J shed 2 bases, and the junction held 12 bases outside the gene matches. The CDR3 is made up of 19 amino acids. The V gene's germline CDR1 is MNHEY and CDR2 SMNVEV (reference sequence). The CDR3 is CASSLQLAGDLSTYNEQFF. In nucleotides, the CDR3 is TGTGCCAGCAGTTTACAGCTAGCGGGAGATTTGAGCACCTACAATGAGCAGTTCTTC.

This chain joins TRBV19 and TRBJ1-4; the match to TRBD1 covers 7 bases. With V trimmed by 5 bases and J by 7 bases, 7 bases remained unmatched. This CDR3 is built from 14 residues. Germline V gene lookup returns CDR1 LNHDA and CDR2 SQIVND (reference sequence). The CDR3 nucleotides read TGTGCCAGTAGTCCCTCCCGGGACAGTGAAAAACTGTTTTTT. This translates into CASSPSRDSEKLFF.

V and J are TRBV27 and TRBJ2-3, with TRBD2 identical over 8 bases. Trimming at V came to 6 bases and at J to 2 bases, leaving 7 bases not matched to a gene. CDR1 and CDR2 from the germline V gene are MNHEY and SMNVEV (reference sequence). CDR3 length: 15 residues. CDR3 bases: TGTGCCAGCAGCCCTTCTAGCGGGTACACAGATACGCAGTATTTT. The encoded protein is CASSPSSGYTDTQYF.

The chain has TRBV30 and TRBJ2-7; 11 bases map to TRBD2. Germline loops: CDR1 GTSNPN, CDR2 SVGIG (reference sequence). The V and J ends lost 6 bases and 2 bases, in that order; junction bases with no gene match: 6. This CDR3 contains 14 residues. The CDR3 DNA sequence: TGTGCCTGTGAAAAGACTAGCGGGACCTACGAGCAGTACTTC. Translating gives CACEKTSGTYEQYF.

The J gene is TRBJ2-7, the V gene TRBV27, with D possibly TRBD1 on 5 matching bases. The CDR3 sequence is 13 residues long. The V gene lost 4 bases and the J gene lost 3 bases, with 10 bases spanning the gap. Germline CDR1 MNHEY, CDR2 SMNVEV (reference sequence). The chain's CDR3 is CASSYRQYYEQYF. The CDR3 nucleotides are TGTGCCAGCAGTTATCGACAGTACTACGAGCAGTACTTC.

This clone was observed once. This chain joins TRBV11-2 and TRBJ2-7; D remains ambiguous. With 3 bases removed from V and 3 bases from J, the gap between germline ends came to 6 bases. Germline V CDR1 and CDR2: SGHAT, FQNNGV. The CDR3 consists of 12 residues. The CDR3 here is CASSFSLYEQYF. CDR3 coding DNA: TGTGCCAGCAGCTTCAGTCTCTACGAGCAGTACTTC. The full variable domain, with the rest looked up from reference TRBV11-2 and TRBJ2-7, is EAGVAQSPRYKIIEKRQSVAFWCNPISGHATLYWYQQILGQGPKLLIQFQNNGVVDDSQLPKDRFSAERLKGVDSTLKIQPAKLEDSAVYLCASSFSLYEQYFGPGTRLTVT.

This clone has only one observation. The chain recombines TRBV6-5 with TRBJ1-1, with D hard to call. V gave up 4 bases and J gave up 0 bases, with 9 bases separating them. CDR1 is MNHEY, CDR2 SVGAGI, per germline. The CDR3 sequence is 14 residues long. CDR3 in amino acids: CASSSVYMNTEAFF. CDR3 bases: TGTGCCAGCAGTTCTGTCTATATGAACACTGAAGCTTTCTTT.

This rearrangement joins TRBV29-1 to TRBJ2-3; possibly TRBD1 for D (5 bases). Trimming cost V 5 bases and J 2 bases, with 8 bases left between them. Germline V gene data show CDR1 as SQVTM and CDR2 as ANQGSEA. There are 12 residues in the CDR3. CDR3 coding DNA: TGCAGCGTTAAACAGGACACAGATACGCAGTATTTT. This encodes CSVKQDTDTQYF.

This chain links TRBV5-1 with TRBJ2-2, with D tentatively TRBD2 (7 bases). Trimming took 7 bases from V and 4 from J, leaving 14 bases between them. CDR3 length: 14 amino acids. Germline CDR1 is SGHRS and CDR2 is YFSETQ. CDR3: CASRSRGGTGELFF. DNA of the CDR3: TGCGCCAGCCGCTCAAGGGGGGGCACCGGGGAGCTGTTTTTT.

The chain couples TRBV9 to TRBJ1-1; D remains unclear. The germline V gene has CDR1 SGDLS and CDR2 YYNGEE. V was trimmed by 4 bases and J by 5 bases, leaving 21 bases between them. The CDR3 has 16 amino acids. As DNA, the CDR3 is TGTGCCAGCAGCCTCGGAACACTCTCCACGAGGACTGAAGCTTTCTTT. This gives the protein CASSLGTLSTRTEAFF.

The chain employs TRBV28 and TRBJ1-5, with TRBD1 matching 7 bases. With 9 bases clipped from V and 1 base from J, the junction kept 12 bases outside the gene matches. This CDR3 contains 16 residues. Germline CDR1 MDHEN, CDR2 SYDVKM. The CDR3: CASRQGHTKSNQPQHF. The CDR3 DNA reads TGTGCCAGTCGACAGGGTCATACCAAAAGCAATCAGCCCCAGCATTTT. The whole variable domain, remainder taken from reference TRBV28 and TRBJ1-5, is DVKVTQSSRYLVKRTGEKVFLECVQDMDHENMFWYRQDPGLGLRLIYFSYDVKMKEKGDIPEGYSVSREKKERFSLILESASTNQTSMYLCASRQGHTKSNQPQHFGDGTRLSIL.

The chain links TRBV5-3 to TRBJ1-3; TRBD1 matches 8 bases. TRBV5-3 is recorded as an ORF, its role being uncertain. V lost 4 bases, J lost 4 bases, and 7 bases stayed unmatched. The CDR3 contains 15 residues. The CDR3 bases are TGTGCCAGAAGCCCGGACAGGGATATAGGAAACACCATATATTTT. Protein sequence: CARSPDRDIGNTIYF.

This clone was recorded only once. The chain recombines TRBV5-1 with TRBJ2-7; D unclear. Per germline, CDR1 SGHRS and CDR2 YFSETQ. The V gene lost 0 bases and the J gene lost 3 bases, with 10 bases spanning the gap. The CDR3 runs 14 residues. CDR3 in DNA: TGCGCCAGCAGCTTGGAACCCTTACACTACGAGCAGTACTTC. Translating it yields CASSLEPLHYEQYF.

A few counts support this clone. V and J are TRBV5-4 and TRBJ1-1; tentative D call: TRBD1 (6 bases). The germline CDR1 and CDR2 sequences are SGHNT and YYREEE (reference sequence). The CDR3 spans 12 residues. Deletions cut 2 bases from V and 8 bases from J, with 10 bases between. The CDR3 here is CASSLQGLEAFF. The CDR3 DNA is TGTGCCAGCAGCTTACAGGGTCTCGAAGCTTTCTTT.

This clone was counted a single time. The rearrangement uses TRBV11-2 and TRBJ2-7, with 9 bases aligning to TRBD1. This CDR3 has 15 amino acids. Germline V gene sequence: CDR1 SGHAT, CDR2 FQNNGV. Trimming at V came to 3 bases and at J to 3 bases, leaving 6 bases not matched to a gene. The CDR3 here is CASSFLRDRDYEQYF. The DNA for the CDR3 is TGTGCCAGCAGCTTTCTCCGGGACAGGGACTACGAGCAGTACTTC.

This clone was seen once. The chain is built from TRBV6-4 and TRBJ1-1, with TRBD1 matching over 10 bases. The V gene's germline CDR1 is MRHNA and CDR2 SNTAGT. The CDR3 runs 13 residues. The V and J ends lost 6 bases and 3 bases, in that order; junction bases with no gene match: 1. This chain's CDR3 is CASRGQGDTEAFF. CDR3 DNA sequence: TGTGCCAGCAGAGGACAGGGGGACACTGAAGCTTTCTTT.

The V and J genes are TRBV10-1 and TRBJ2-1; 10 nucleotides match TRBD2. The CDR3 is made up of 18 amino acids. Germline V gene sequence: CDR1 WNHNN, CDR2 SYGVQD (reference sequence). Unmatched junction bases numbered 7, after V lost 0 bases and J lost 2 bases. CDR3 DNA sequence: TGCGCCAGCAGTGAGTCGGGCGCTAGCGGGAGACCCTACAATGAGCAGTTCTTC. Translation gives CASSESGASGRPYNEQFF.

A single count supports this clone. The J gene is TRBJ1-2, the V gene TRBV6-1; TRBD1 matches 7 bases. After removal of 2 bases from V and 0 bases from J, the junction contained 3 bases not matched to a gene. The CDR3 has 15 residues. The germline CDR1 and CDR2 sequences are MNHNS and SASEGT. CDR3: CASSERTGANYGYTF. CDR3 DNA sequence: TGTGCCAGCAGTGAAAGGACAGGAGCTAACTATGGCTACACCTTC.

The chain couples TRBV29-1 to TRBJ2-5, with D tentatively TRBD1 (5 bases). The CDR3 covers 11 residues. In germline, CDR1 is SQVTM, CDR2 ANQGSEA. Trimming took 7 bases from V and 1 from J, leaving 7 bases between them. The CDR3 protein is CSGQSQETQYF. DNA for the CDR3: TGCAGCGGACAGAGCCAAGAGACCCAGTACTTC.

This clone was detected once. The chain couples TRBV30 to TRBJ2-1; a possible D gene is TRBD2 (5 bases). In germline, CDR1 is GTSNPN, CDR2 SVGIG (reference sequence). The CDR3 runs 12 residues. Trimming cost V 8 bases and J 3 bases, with 11 bases left between them. The CDR3 region has the DNA TGTGCCGGTGGGAGCGGCTACAATGAGCAGTTCTTC. Amino acid sequence: CAGGSGYNEQFF.

This rearrangement joins TRBV6-5 to TRBJ2-7, with 7 bases matching TRBD2. V lost 0 bases to trimming and J lost 5 bases; unmatched junction nucleotides: 4. Germline V gene sequence: CDR1 MNHEY, CDR2 SVGAGI. The CDR3 contains 14 residues. The CDR3 coding sequence is TGTGCCAGCAGTTACTCGCGGGAGAGTAACGAGCAGTACTTC. This codes for CASSYSRESNEQYF.